The present TCR beta chain was sequenced within a study of shared clonotypes between healthy human individuals. At the level of the study: The people who gave samples were two women and a few men aged 18 to 49. Per-donor plates numbered three CD4 naive, three CD4 memory, two CD8 naive and one CD8 memory.

The donors, all of them Caucasian adults, lived in Nashville, Tennessee. Some clones are missing from TCRdb's copy, which holds only in-frame ones; the method was immunoSEQ multiplex PCR. Of 2 million to 3 million clones in the sample, 93% were seen once. Study-wide results and limits: In general, naive subsets displayed greater estimated richness than memory subsets did.

From germline, CDR1 is SGDLS and CDR2 YYNGEE. The V end lost 3 bases, the J end lost 0 bases, and 19 bases lay between the germline ends. The CDR3 consists of 17 residues. About this clone itself: Its specificity is unknown.

The gene calls are TRBV9 and TRBJ2-7; D is ambiguous. Sequencing used naive CD4+ T cells from PBMCs. Subset noted: CD45RA+ positively selected. The sequence was collected from a man aged 18 to 29 in good health. Some clones in this sample may be carry-over from other donors' samples. CDR3 DNA: TGTGCCAGCAGCGCCCATGGGAACGATGCTAGCTCCTACGAGCAGTACTTC. Protein product: CASSAHGNDASSYEQYF.